This paragraph reports one T cell receptor beta chain. Antigen specificity is unknown. This sample was included in a study of T-cell reconstitution after alpha-beta-depleted transplantation in children. Study-wide results and caveats: After transplant, at about two months, alpha-beta T cells were reportedly derived from several hundred expanded graft clones. Most T-cell counts and diversity one year after the transplant came from T cells that were newly produced. TCRbeta diversity was high at day 60 in some patients (a result of surviving recipient T cells and thymic progenitors).

CDR3 size: 10 residues. V lost 6 bases to trimming and J lost 4 bases, with 4 bases between them. Germline loops: CDR1 SNHLY, CDR2 FYNNEI. Unique molecular identifiers were incorporated when the TCRbeta library was constructed. TCRdb re-analysed the PCR reads in MiXCR, keeping a single row per CDR3 protein. The sample holds almost 250,000 distinct CDR3 sequences, over 20% seen once. Sample: PBMCs, taken before TCRalphabeta/CD19-depleted stem cell transplant. This clonotype was obtained from a girl aged 2 to 9 with Fanconi anemia, due to receive a stem cell transplant. This chain links TRBV2 with TRBJ2-7; D unresolved. CDR3 sequence (DNA): TGTGCCAGCAGGGGTTACGAGCAGTACTTC. This encodes CASRGYEQYF. The full variable domain, in which reference TRBV2 and TRBJ2-7 provide the parts outside the CDR3, is EPEVTQTPSHQVTQMGQEVILRCVPISNHLYFYWYRQILGQKVEFLVSFYNNEISEKSEIFDDQFSVERPDGSNFTLKIRSTKLEDSAMYFCASRGYEQYFGPGTRLTVT.